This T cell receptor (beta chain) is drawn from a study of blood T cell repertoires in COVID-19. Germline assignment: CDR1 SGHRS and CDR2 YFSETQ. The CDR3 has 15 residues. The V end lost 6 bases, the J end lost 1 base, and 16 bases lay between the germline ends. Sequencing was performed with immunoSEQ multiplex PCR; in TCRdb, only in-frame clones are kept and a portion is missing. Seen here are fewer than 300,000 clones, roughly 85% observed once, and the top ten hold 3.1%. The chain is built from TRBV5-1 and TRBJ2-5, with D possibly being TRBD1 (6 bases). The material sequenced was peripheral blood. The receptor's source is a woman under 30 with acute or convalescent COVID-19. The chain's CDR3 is CASTRATGSQETQYF. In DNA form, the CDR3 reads TGCGCCAGCACTCGCGCGACAGGATCCCAAGAGACCCAGTACTTC.